Shown below are 27 T cell receptor beta chains from a single sample sequenced in a study of cytomegalovirus exposure and HLA in healthy donors. PCR employed 60 Vbeta and 13 Jbeta primers. Only in-frame clones appear in the TCRdb table, and some are missing; sequencing was by immunoSEQ multiplex PCR. The sample records over 85,000 clones, nearly 80% being singletons. Sequencing was carried out using PBMCs. The receptors derive from a woman aged 25 to 39 in good health and CMV-seronegative.

This chain links TRBV27 with TRBJ1-2; the match to TRBD1 covers 9 bases. The ends lost 6 bases at V and 2 bases at J; junction bases unmatched: 7. The CDR3 has 15 amino acids. Germline CDR1 is MNHEY and CDR2 is SMNVEV (reference sequence). CDR3 DNA sequence: TGTGCCAGCAGGTACTCGGGACAGGGAAACTATGGCTACACCTTC. Its protein product is CASRYSGQGNYGYTF.

Remarks on this clone: At one boundary the junction diverges from the germline segment, which might be a read error. This chain links TRBV7-7 with TRBJ2-3; 8 bases are a match to TRBD2. Germline V CDR1 and CDR2: SSHAT, FNYEAQ (reference sequence). The CDR3 length is 17 residues. The CDR3 loop is CASSQEPIREGADTQYF. The CDR3 DNA reads as TGTGCTAGCAGCCAAGAGCCCATACGGGAGGGAGCAGATACGCAGTATTTT. The full variable domain, rest sourced from reference TRBV7-7 and TRBJ2-3, is GAGVSQSPRYKVTKRGQDVTLRCDPISSHATLYWYQQALGQGPEFLTYFNYEAQPDKSGLPSDRFSAERPEGSISTLTIQRTEQRDSAMYRCASSQEPIREGADTQYFGPGTRLTVL.

This chain links TRBV4-2 with TRBJ2-2; TRBD2 matches 14 bases. The CDR3 has 18 amino acids. CDR1 LGHNA and CDR2 YNFKEQ come from the germline V gene. V trimming: 4 bases; J trimming: 7 bases; junction bases outside the gene matches: 11. Written as DNA, the CDR3 is TGTGCCAGCAGCCTTAGGCTGGGACTAGCGGGAGCCGGCGGGGAGCTGTTTTTT. Its translation: CASSLRLGLAGAGGELFF.

The rearrangement uses TRBV6-5 and TRBJ1-2; 8 nucleotides line up with TRBD1. The germline CDR1 and CDR2 sequences are MNHEY and SVGAGI. J lost 8 bases, V lost 5 bases, and 7 bases had no gene match. CDR3 size: 13 residues. CDR3 DNA: TGTGCCAGCAGTAAGGACAGGGTTTGGGGCTACACCTTC. It specifies CASSKDRVWGYTF.

The chain has TRBV7-2 and TRBJ1-5; D remains unclear. The V and J ends lost 5 bases and 5 bases respectively, with 10 bases between them. The CDR3 has 13 amino acids. CDR1 SGHTA and CDR2 FQGNSA come from the germline V gene. In DNA form, the CDR3 reads TGTGCCAGCAGCCCCAGTCGGGATCAGCCCCAGCATTTT. This gives the protein CASSPSRDQPQHF.

The chain has TRBV19 and TRBJ2-7, with 10 bases identical to TRBD2. In germline, CDR1 is LNHDA, CDR2 SQIVND (reference sequence). J was trimmed by 6 bases and V by 1 base; bases with no gene match: 6. CDR3 length: 15 amino acids. This CDR3 is CASSIVSGRAVEQYF. The CDR3 DNA is TGTGCCAGTAGTATAGTGAGCGGGAGGGCCGTCGAGCAGTACTTC.

The chain combines TRBV7-2 with TRBJ2-2, with D hard to call. Germline V CDR1 and CDR2: SGHTA, FQGNSA. CDR3 length: 14 residues. Trimming pared 1 base from V and 4 bases from J, leaving 7 bases between. CDR3: CASSLVGGTGELFF. CDR3 nucleotides: TGTGCCAGCAGCTTAGTCGGTGGCACCGGGGAGCTGTTTTTT.

V gene TRBV11-2 combines with J gene TRBJ1-1; TRBD1 matches 9 bases. The CDR3 is made up of 19 amino acids. Germline CDR1 reads SGHAT; CDR2 reads FQNNGV. Unmatched junction bases numbered 18, after V lost 4 bases and J lost 3 bases. The CDR3, as DNA: TGTGCCAGCAGCTCAGGCCTGAGGGGACAGGGAAGCATAGACACTGAAGCTTTCTTT. This codes for CASSSGLRGQGSIDTEAFF.

This chain joins TRBV6-5 and TRBJ1-1; TRBD1 aligns across 11 bases. The CDR3 spans 13 residues. The trim removed 6 bases at V and 5 bases at J, leaving 2 bases unmatched. The germline CDR1 and CDR2 sequences are MNHEY and SVGAGI. The CDR3 protein is CASRWDRGTEAFF. CDR3 coding DNA: TGTGCCAGCAGGTGGGACAGGGGGACTGAAGCTTTCTTT.

This chain uses TRBV10-1 with TRBJ2-7; 7 bases line up with TRBD1. This CDR3 region has 15 residues. Germline V gene data show CDR1 as WNHNN and CDR2 as SYGVQD (reference sequence). V shed 6 bases and J 1 base; nucleotides not matched to a gene: 9. CDR3 DNA sequence: TGCGCCAGCAGCCCACCCGGGACAGTGTCCTACGAGCAGTACTTC. The encoded protein is CASSPPGTVSYEQYF.

The genes are TRBV2 and TRBJ2-5; 7 bases match TRBD1. The V gene end was trimmed by 6 bases and the J gene end by 0 bases; junction bases not matched to a gene: 4. The CDR3 loop spans 14 amino acids. CDR1 and CDR2 from the germline V gene are SNHLY and FYNNEI. This CDR3 reads CASRGQRNQETQYF. The CDR3, as DNA: TGTGCCAGCAGGGGACAGAGAAACCAAGAGACCCAGTACTTC. The variable domain in full, completed from reference TRBV2 and TRBJ2-5, reads EPEVTQTPSHQVTQMGQEVILRCVPISNHLYFYWYRQILGQKVEFLVSFYNNEISEKSEIFDDQFSVERPDGSNFTLKIRSTKLEDSAMYFCASRGQRNQETQYFGPGTRLLVL.

This chain joins TRBV9 and TRBJ2-1, with D perhaps TRBD1 (5 bases). The CDR3 runs 15 residues. The V end was cut by 3 bases, the J end by 0 bases, with 10 bases between. Looked up from germline, CDR1 is SGDLS and CDR2 is YYNGEE. CDR3 amino acids: CASSGGPSSYNEQFF. CDR3 DNA: TGTGCCAGCAGCGGGGGCCCCAGCTCCTACAATGAGCAGTTCTTC.

This clone showed up just a few times. V and J are TRBV7-2 and TRBJ1-2; D gene unclear. Germline V gene sequence: CDR1 SGHTA, CDR2 FQGNSA. Between the trimmed V and J ends, which lost 2 bases and 3 bases, there was a span of 16 bases. The CDR3 contains 16 residues. The CDR3 DNA follows: TGTGCCAGCAGCTTATTCCCCCGAGGGAGCGACTATGGCTACACCTTC. Translating gives CASSLFPRGSDYGYTF. The full variable domain, rest sourced from reference TRBV7-2 and TRBJ1-2, is GAGVSQSPSNKVTEKGKDVELRCDPISGHTALYWYRQSLGQGLEFLIYFQGNSAPDKSGLPSDRFSAERTGGSVSTLTIQRTQQEDSAVYLCASSLFPRGSDYGYTFGSGTRLTVV.

This clone was counted between two and nine times. The CDR3 protein is CASSRGQGVTEAFF. Written as DNA, the CDR3 is TGTGCCAGCAGTCGCGGACAGGGGGTGACTGAAGCTTTCTTT. This chain connects TRBV13 to TRBJ1-1, with TRBD1 identical over 10 bases. The CDR3 contains 14 residues. CDR1 is PRHDT and CDR2 is FYEKMQ in the germline V gene (reference sequence). Trimming at V came to 6 bases and at J to 5 bases, leaving 6 bases not matched to a gene.

A word on this clone: The junction departs from germline at one end; a sequencing error may be responsible. The chain couples TRBV15 to TRBJ1-2, with 9 positions matching TRBD1. Germline CDR1 LNHNV, CDR2 YYDKDF (reference sequence). The CDR3 length is 16 residues. The CDR3, as DNA: TGTGCCACCAGCAGAGCCTCCGGGACAGGGAGGTTCGGCAGCCAATTC. It codes for CATSRASGTGRFGSQF. Complete variable domain (other parts from reference TRBV15 and TRBJ1-2): DAMVIQNPRYQVTQFGKPVTLSCSQTLNHNVMYWYQQKSSQAPKLLFHYYDKDFNNEADTPDNFQSRRPNTSFCFLDIRSPGLGDTAMYLCATSRASGTGRFGSQFGSGTRLTVV.

The chain has TRBV11-2 and TRBJ1-4; tentative D call: TRBD1 (6 bases). The CDR3 is 15 residues long. Germline V gene data show CDR1 as SGHAT and CDR2 as FQNNGV. The V end was cut by 3 bases, the J end by 0 bases, with 8 bases between. In nucleotides, the CDR3 is TGTGCCAGCAGCTTCGGGACAACAACTAATGAAAAACTGTTTTTT. This translates into CASSFGTTTNEKLFF.

The genes are TRBV30 and TRBJ2-1; a possible D gene is TRBD1 (6 bases). Germline V gene lookup returns CDR1 GTSNPN and CDR2 SVGIG (reference sequence). The CDR3 is made up of 11 amino acids. Trimming took off 5 bases at V and 7 bases at J, with 9 bases between the two ends. This chain's CDR3 is CAWAQGNEQFF. CDR3 coding DNA: TGTGCCTGGGCCCAGGGGAATGAGCAGTTCTTC.

This clone was detected a few times. The gene calls are TRBV7-2 and TRBJ2-1; no firm D call. The germline V gene has CDR1 SGHTA and CDR2 FQGNSA. This CDR3 region has 11 residues. V shed 3 bases and J shed 6 bases, with 3 bases lying between them. CDR3 nucleotides: TGTGCCAGCAGCTTCCGCAATGAGCAGTTCTTC. Translation: CASSFRNEQFF.

V gene TRBV9 combines with J gene TRBJ2-1; TRBD1 agrees at 7 bases. Germline CDR1 SGDLS, CDR2 YYNGEE. V shed 0 bases and J 6 bases; nucleotides not matched to a gene: 6. This CDR3 has 15 amino acids. The CDR3 loop is CASSVEGAQSNEQFF. CDR3 DNA sequence: TGTGCCAGCAGCGTAGAGGGGGCCCAATCCAATGAGCAGTTCTTC.

The rearrangement joins TRBV6-5 to TRBJ1-2; D possibly corresponds to TRBD1 (6 bases). CDR1 and CDR2 (germline): MNHEY, SVGAGI. The CDR3 has 16 amino acids. The V end was cut by 0 bases, the J end by 1 base, with 12 bases between. DNA of the CDR3: TGTGCCAGCAGTTACTCAACAGGGTCGGGTAACTATGGCTACACCTTC. As protein: CASSYSTGSGNYGYTF.

V gene TRBV7-9 combines with J gene TRBJ1-2; D is possibly TRBD1 (5 bases). CDR1 and CDR2 (germline): SEHNR, FQNEAQ (reference sequence). V was trimmed by 6 bases and J by 5 bases, leaving 13 bases between them. The CDR3 is made up of 13 amino acids. The CDR3 DNA sequence: TGTGCCAGCAGTAGCAGGGTGGAATATGGCTACACCTTC. Translating it yields CASSSRVEYGYTF.

The J gene is TRBJ1-4, the V gene TRBV4-1; 11 bases fit TRBD1. Losses at the gene ends were 0 bases for V and 8 bases for J; bases not matched to a gene: 2. CDR3 size: 15 residues. Germline CDR1 reads MGHRA; CDR2 reads YSYEKL. CDR3 residues: CASSQEGTGGEKLFF. The CDR3 bases are TGCGCCAGCAGCCAAGAGGGGACAGGGGGGGAAAAACTGTTTTTT.

This chain uses TRBV11-2 with TRBJ1-1, with D possibly matching TRBD1 (5 bases). Trimming cost V 2 bases and J 0 bases, with 10 bases left between them. Germline assignment: CDR1 SGHAT and CDR2 FQNNGV. The CDR3 has 15 residues. CDR3 nucleotide sequence: TGTGCCAGCAGCTTAAGACAGACTTTGAACACTGAAGCTTTCTTT. Translating gives CASSLRQTLNTEAFF.

The chain is built from TRBV30 and TRBJ2-2, with 8 bases fitting TRBD2. Germline V gene sequence: CDR1 GTSNPN, CDR2 SVGIG (reference sequence). With V trimmed by 4 bases and J by 5 bases, 3 bases remained unmatched. The CDR3 sequence is 13 residues long. This CDR3 is CAWNSGITGELFF. The CDR3 DNA follows: TGTGCCTGGAATAGCGGGATTACCGGGGAGCTGTTTTTT.

This chain uses TRBV5-1 with TRBJ2-7, with 7 bases lining up with TRBD1. Germline V gives CDR1 SGHRS, CDR2 YFSETQ. With V trimmed by 4 bases and J by 3 bases, 7 bases remained unmatched. The CDR3 length is 14 residues. The CDR3 reads CASSLTGIDYEQYF. The CDR3 DNA sequence: TGCGCCAGCAGCCTGACAGGGATCGACTACGAGCAGTACTTC.

In this sample, this clone turned up once. The chain is built from TRBV4-1 and TRBJ1-4; TRBD1 matches at 9 bases. The CDR3 is 16 residues long. CDR1 MGHRA and CDR2 YSYEKL come from the germline V gene. J lost 8 bases, V lost 2 bases, and 9 bases had no gene match. Here the CDR3 DNA reads TGCGCCAGCAGCCAACGCCGGGACAGGGAAAACGAAAAACTGTTTTTT. As protein: CASSQRRDRENEKLFF.

This chain uses TRBV15 with TRBJ2-5, with 9 bases matching TRBD1. Losses at the gene ends were 4 bases for V and 2 bases for J; bases not matched to a gene: 5. CDR3 length equals 15 residues. The V gene's germline CDR1 is LNHNV and CDR2 YYDKDF (reference sequence). CDR3 bases: TGTGCCACCAGCAAGGGACAGGGCGATCAAGAGACCCAGTACTTC. This gives the protein CATSKGQGDQETQYF.